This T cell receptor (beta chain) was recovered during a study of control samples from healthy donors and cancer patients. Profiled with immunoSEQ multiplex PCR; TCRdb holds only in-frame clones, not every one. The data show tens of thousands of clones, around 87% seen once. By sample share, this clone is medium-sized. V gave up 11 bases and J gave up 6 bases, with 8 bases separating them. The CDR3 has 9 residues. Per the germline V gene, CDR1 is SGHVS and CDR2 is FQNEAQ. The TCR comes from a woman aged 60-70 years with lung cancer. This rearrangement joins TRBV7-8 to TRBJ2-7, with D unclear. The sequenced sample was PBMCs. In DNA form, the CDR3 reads TGTGCCGTCGATCTCGAGCAGTACTTC. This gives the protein CAVDLEQYF.